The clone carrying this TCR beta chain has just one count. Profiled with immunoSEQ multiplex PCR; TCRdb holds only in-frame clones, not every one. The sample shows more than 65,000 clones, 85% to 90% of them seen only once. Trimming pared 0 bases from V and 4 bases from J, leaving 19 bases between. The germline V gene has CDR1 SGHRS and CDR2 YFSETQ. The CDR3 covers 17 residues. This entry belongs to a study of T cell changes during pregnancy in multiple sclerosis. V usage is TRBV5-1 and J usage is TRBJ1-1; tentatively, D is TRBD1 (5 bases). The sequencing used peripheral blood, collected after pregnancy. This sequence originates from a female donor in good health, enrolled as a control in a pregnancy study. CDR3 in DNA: TGCGCCAGCAGCTTGGTGGCGGGGCCCCCGGGGAGCACTGAAGCTTTCTTT. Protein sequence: CASSLVAGPPGSTEAFF.